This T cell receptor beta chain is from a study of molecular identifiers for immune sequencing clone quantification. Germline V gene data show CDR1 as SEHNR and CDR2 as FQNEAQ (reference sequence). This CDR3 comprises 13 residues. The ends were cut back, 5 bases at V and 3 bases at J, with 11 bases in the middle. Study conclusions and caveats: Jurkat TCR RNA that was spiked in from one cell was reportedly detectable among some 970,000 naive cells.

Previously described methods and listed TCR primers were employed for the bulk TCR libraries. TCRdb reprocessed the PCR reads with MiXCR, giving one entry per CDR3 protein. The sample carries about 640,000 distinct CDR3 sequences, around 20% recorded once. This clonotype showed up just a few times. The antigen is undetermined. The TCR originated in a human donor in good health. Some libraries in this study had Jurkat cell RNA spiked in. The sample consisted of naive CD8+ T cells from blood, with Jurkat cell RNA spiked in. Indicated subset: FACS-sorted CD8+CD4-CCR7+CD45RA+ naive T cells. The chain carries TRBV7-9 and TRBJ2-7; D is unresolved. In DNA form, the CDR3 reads TGTGCCAGCAGCCGACATGGCAGCTACGAGCAGTACTTC. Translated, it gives CASSRHGSYEQYF.